Listed here are 18 T cell receptor beta chains from one sample, sequenced in a study of T-cell reconstitution after alpha-beta-depleted transplantation in children. Unique molecular identifiers were incorporated during preparation of the TCRbeta library. In TCRdb, the PCR reads were re-called with MiXCR into one record per CDR3 protein. The table lists about 980,000 distinct CDR3 sequences, about 30% of them singletons. The material sequenced was PBMCs, mostly from graft donor cells, taken 360 days after TCRalphabeta/CD19-depleted stem cell transplant. The receptors were sampled from a boy younger than two who had a stem cell transplant for SCID, so the T cells may come from the graft donor.

This clonotype was counted only a few times. V is TRBV29-1 and J is TRBJ1-5; a possible D gene is TRBD1 (5 bases). V was cut by 6 bases and J by 0 bases, with 12 bases left in between. The CDR3 contains 14 residues. The germline V gene encodes CDR1 SQVTM and CDR2 ANQGSEA. The CDR3 reads CSVQDGYSNQPQHF. CDR3 bases: TGCAGCGTACAGGACGGTTATAGCAATCAGCCCCAGCATTTT. The full variable domain, with the rest looked up from reference TRBV29-1 and TRBJ1-5, is SAVISQKPSRDICQRGTSLTIQCQVDSQVTMMFWYRQQPGQSLTLIATANQGSEATYESGFVIDKFPISRPNLTFSTLTVSNMSPEDSSIYLCSVQDGYSNQPQHFGDGTRLSIL.

The chain combines TRBV12-3 or TRBV12-4 with TRBJ2-1; 8 nucleotides match TRBD1. This CDR3 is built from 15 residues. V gave up 3 bases and J gave up 4 bases; unmatched junction bases: 5. In DNA, the CDR3 is TGTGCCAGCAGTTTGTTGACAGGGGCTTACAATGAGCAGTTCTTC. Amino acids: CASSLLTGAYNEQFF.

This chain uses TRBV5-1 with TRBJ2-7; maybe TRBD2 (5 bases). Trimming removed 4 bases at V and 5 bases at J, with 25 bases between. Germline V gene lookup returns CDR1 SGHRS and CDR2 YFSETQ. The CDR3 sequence is 17 residues long. The CDR3 sequence: CASSTDDGLLRGNEQYF. For the CDR3, the DNA is TGCGCCAGCAGCACCGATGATGGTTTGTTGCGAGGGAACGAGCAGTACTTC.

This clonotype was recorded a few times. The V and J genes are TRBV9 and TRBJ2-1; TRBD2 aligns across 10 bases. This CDR3 is built from 16 residues. Germline values: CDR1 SGDLS, CDR2 YYNGEE. V was clipped by 0 bases and J by 8 bases; unmatched bases: 8. CDR3 coding DNA: TGTGCCAGCAGCGTAGAGGAAGCGGGGGGGCTCGATGAGCAGTTCTTC. This encodes CASSVEEAGGLDEQFF.

This clonotype was found a few times. The chain uses TRBV7-9 and TRBJ2-7, with D possibly being TRBD2 (6 bases). CDR3 size: 16 residues. Germline V CDR1 and CDR2: SEHNR, FQNEAQ (reference sequence). Between the trimmed V and J ends, which lost 4 bases and 1 base, there was a span of 17 bases. CDR3 in DNA: TGTGCCAGCAGCTCCCTACAACCGGGACTTTCCTACGAGCAGTACTTC. As protein: CASSSLQPGLSYEQYF.

This clonotype showed up just once. The chain carries TRBV7-3 and TRBJ2-3; D not resolved. The CDR3 is made up of 13 amino acids. Between the trimmed V and J ends, which lost 2 bases and 5 bases, there was a span of 8 bases. Germline CDR1 and CDR2: SGHTA and FQGTGA. This chain's CDR3 is CASSLLVRDTQYF. CDR3 nucleotide sequence: TGTGCCAGCAGCTTATTGGTGAGAGATACGCAGTATTTT.

The rearrangement links TRBV4-1 to TRBJ2-1; a possible D gene is TRBD1 (6 bases). Germline V CDR1 and CDR2: MGHRA, YSYEKL. This CDR3 is built from 16 residues. Trimming took off 1 base at V and 1 base at J, with 11 bases between the two ends. CDR3 sequence: CASSQVQGTSYNEQFF. The CDR3 coding sequence is TGCGCCAGCAGCCAAGTGCAGGGGACATCCTACAATGAGCAGTTCTTC.

This clonotype was recorded many times. The chain carries TRBV29-1 and TRBJ2-2; D unclear. The CDR3 contains 12 residues. Trimming pared 2 bases from V and 3 bases from J, leaving 4 bases between. CDR1 SQVTM and CDR2 ANQGSEA come from the germline V gene. The CDR3 region is CSVERDTGELFF. CDR3 nucleotides: TGCAGCGTTGAAAGGGACACCGGGGAGCTGTTTTTT.

This clonotype has ten or more counts. V gene TRBV11-2 combines with J gene TRBJ1-2, with D possibly being TRBD1 (5 bases). CDR1 SGHAT and CDR2 FQNNGV come from the germline V gene. The length of the CDR3 is 16 residues. The V end lost 0 bases, the J end lost 0 bases, and 11 bases lay between the germline ends. CDR3 sequence (DNA): TGTGCCAGCAGCTTAGACGGGGCTGTAGCTAACTATGGCTACACCTTC. Translating gives CASSLDGAVANYGYTF.

Many counts were recorded for this clonotype. J is TRBJ2-4 and V is TRBV20-1; 9 bases match TRBD2. This CDR3 contains 13 residues. The germline V gene has CDR1 DFQATT and CDR2 SNEGSKA (reference sequence). J lost 7 bases, V lost 2 bases, and 3 bases had no gene match. The CDR3 nucleotides are TGCAGTGCTAGATCCAGCGGGGGGAACATTCAGTACTTC. Protein sequence: CSARSSGGNIQYF.

The rearrangement joins TRBV7-3 to TRBJ2-7; D might be TRBD1 (6 bases). V dropped 2 bases and J dropped 6 bases, with 11 bases sitting between them. This CDR3 spans 13 amino acids. Germline CDR1 and CDR2: SGHTA and FQGTGA. CDR3: CASSLDRQSEQYF. CDR3 in DNA: TGTGCCAGCAGCTTAGACAGGCAGAGCGAGCAGTACTTC.

The chain carries TRBV7-2 and TRBJ2-5, with 12 bases matching TRBD2. Germline V gene sequence: CDR1 SGHTA, CDR2 FQGNSA. The CDR3 covers 19 residues. V shed 0 bases, J shed 1 base, and the junction held 9 bases outside the gene matches. In DNA form, the CDR3 reads TGTGCCAGCAGCTTAGCCCTTCTAGCGGGGGGGCGCGTCCAAGAGACCCAGTACTTC. Translated, it gives CASSLALLAGGRVQETQYF.

This sequence joins TRBV6-5 and TRBJ2-5; no reliable D call. Germline V gene data show CDR1 as MNHEY and CDR2 as SVGAGI. Trimming stripped 2 bases from V and 6 bases from J, with 13 bases between. This CDR3 is 14 amino acids long. The CDR3 DNA reads as TGTGCCAGCAGTTACCTGGACCAGGCCAAGACCCAGTACTTC. This encodes CASSYLDQAKTQYF.

This chain joins TRBV5-5 and TRBJ2-7, with 8 bases that match TRBD1. This CDR3 region has 15 residues. V shed 0 bases, J shed 4 bases, and the junction held 6 bases outside the gene matches. Germline values: CDR1 SGHKS, CDR2 YYEKEE (reference sequence). The CDR3 protein is CASSLGPGGRYEQYF. The CDR3 region has the DNA TGTGCCAGCAGCTTGGGACCAGGGGGCAGGTACGAGCAGTACTTC.

There are a few counts of this clonotype. This chain joins TRBV12-3 or TRBV12-4 and TRBJ1-5; no reliable D call. The CDR3 contains 13 residues. V lost 6 bases and J lost 7, with 13 bases in between. CDR3 nucleotide sequence: TGTGCCAGCAGCCCTGATGGGGAGCAGCCCCAGCATTTT. Translated: CASSPDGEQPQHF.

The chain is built from TRBV7-2 and TRBJ2-1, with TRBD2 as a possible D gene (5 bases). The CDR3 has 14 residues. V shed 5 bases and J shed 2 bases, with 10 bases lying between them. Germline V gene sequence: CDR1 SGHTA, CDR2 FQGNSA. DNA for the CDR3: TGTGCCAGCAGCCTGTTGAGGGCCTACAATGAGCAGTTCTTC. Translated, it gives CASSLLRAYNEQFF.

This chain links TRBV15 with TRBJ2-2, with no clear D. CDR1 and CDR2 from the germline V gene are LNHNV and YYDKDF (reference sequence). The CDR3 runs to 15 residues. Trimming pared 1 base from V and 7 bases from J, leaving 13 bases between. The DNA of the CDR3 is TGTGCCACCAGCAGAGGGGCAGGCGGCATCGGGGAGCTGTTTTTT. Translated, it gives CATSRGAGGIGELFF. The variable domain in full, with the rest retrieved from reference TRBV15 and TRBJ2-2, is DAMVIQNPRYQVTQFGKPVTLSCSQTLNHNVMYWYQQKSSQAPKLLFHYYDKDFNNEADTPDNFQSRRPNTSFCFLDIRSPGLGDTAMYLCATSRGAGGIGELFFGEGSRLTVL.

The chain links TRBV16 to TRBJ2-3, with D possibly matching TRBD2 (6 bases). Trimming took off 2 bases at V and 2 bases at J, with 14 bases between the two ends. The CDR3 sequence is 16 residues long. CDR1 is KGHSY and CDR2 is FQNENV in the germline V gene. The CDR3 nucleotides are TGTGCCAGCAGCCAAGGAGGGCAGGGCCTCACAGATACGCAGTATTTT. Protein product: CASSQGGQGLTDTQYF.